Detailed here is one T cell receptor (beta chain). Its antigen is still unknown. The V gene's germline CDR1 is SGDLS and CDR2 YYNGEE. Trimming removed 0 bases at V and 0 bases at J, with 6 bases between. The CDR3 contains 14 residues. These data come from a study of glioma-infiltrating T cells. Study-level points and caveats: Patients with low tissue-blood divergence carried a signature set of shared blood CDR3 motifs.

The iRepertoire nested amplicon-rescue multiplex PCR amplified TCR alpha and beta CDR3s from RNA. MiXCR was run by TCRdb on the multiplex PCR reads, yielding one entry per CDR3 protein. The table shows 300,000 to 450,000 distinct CDR3 sequences, with roughly two fifths occurring only once. The chain carries TRBV9 and TRBJ1-1; unclear D gene. The specimen sequenced was glioma tissue, nonneoplastic brain tissue, or PBMCs (not recorded which). This sequence was found in a human donor with low-grade glioma or glioblastoma, undergoing nonglioma brain surgery, or in good health (not recorded which). CDR3 nucleotide sequence: TGTGCCAGCAGCGTAGCTCTGGTGAACACTGAAGCTTTCTTT. This gives the protein CASSVALVNTEAFF. The complete variable domain, with remaining parts taken from reference TRBV9 and TRBJ1-1, reads DSGVTQTPKHLITATGQRVTLRCSPRSGDLSVYWYQQSLDQGLQFLIQYYNGEERAKGNILERFSAQQFPDLHSELNLSSLELGDSALYFCASSVALVNTEAFFGQGTRLTVV.